The rows below give T cell receptor beta chains drawn from one sample of a study of blood T cell repertoires in COVID-19. The method was immunoSEQ multiplex PCR; TCRdb's version includes in-frame clones alone and lacks a portion of them. Of 80,000 or so clones listed, around 80% are singletons. Input material: peripheral blood. All receptors come from an elderly man with acute or convalescent COVID-19. CDR3s include the opening cysteine and the closing phenylalanine or tryptophan. The D gene is left open where the match is weak. The size field is filled for only some rows; it gives once, few, many or a size class.

size,V,D,J,CDR3,DNA
.,TRBV6-5,.,TRBJ2-5,CASSYSDGVETQYF,TGTGCCAGCAGTTACTCCGACGGGGTCGAGACCCAGTACTTC
.,TRBV19,.,TRBJ2-7,CASSFAVSYEQYF,TGTGCCAGTAGTTTTGCAGTCTCCTACGAGCAGTACTTC
.,TRBV27,TRBD1,TRBJ1-2,CASRVPGQGDYGYTF,TGTGCCAGCAGGGTACCGGGACAGGGCGACTATGGCTACACCTTC
.,TRBV19,.,TRBJ1-5,CASSTGANSNQPQHF,TGTGCCAGTAGTACAGGGGCCAACAGCAATCAGCCCCAGCATTTT
.,TRBV6-1,.,TRBJ1-1,CASSERWNTEAFF,TGTGCCAGCAGTGAACGTTGGAACACTGAAGCTTTCTTT
.,TRBV11-3,.,TRBJ2-3,CASSLRLADTQYF,TGTGCCAGCAGCTTAAGGTTAGCGGATACGCAGTATTTT
.,TRBV9,TRBD1,TRBJ2-2,CASSVRQGAGELFF,TGTGCCAGCAGCGTCCGACAGGGGGCCGGGGAGCTGTTTTTT
once,TRBV5-1,.,TRBJ1-1,CASSLVGQGNTEAFF,TGCGCCAGCAGCTTGGTTGGGCAGGGGAACACTGAAGCTTTCTTT
few,TRBV25-1,.,TRBJ1-1,CASSRREGNTEAFF,TGTGCCAGCAGTCGCAGGGAGGGGAACACTGAAGCTTTCTTT
.,TRBV6-2/TRBV6-3,TRBD1,TRBJ2-7,CASSGGTGGREQYF,TGTGCCAGCAGCGGCGGGACAGGGGGCCGTGAGCAGTACTTC
.,TRBV5-1,TRBD1,TRBJ2-1,CASSSGTGGIYNEQFF,TGCGCCAGCAGTTCCGGGACAGGGGGCATATACAATGAGCAGTTCTTC
.,TRBV7-3,.,TRBJ1-2,CASSLIPVTSYGYTF,TGTGCCAGCAGCTTAATACCCGTGACTTCCTATGGCTACACCTTC
.,TRBV28,.,TRBJ1-2,CASTLGGAYGYTF,TGTGCCAGCACCTTAGGGGGGGCCTATGGCTACACCTTC
.,TRBV5-6,.,TRBJ1-5,CASSPNGGGNQPQHF,TGTGCCAGCAGCCCTAACGGGGGTGGCAATCAGCCCCAGCATTTT
.,TRBV19,.,TRBJ1-4,CASSIGGDAEKLFF,TGTGCCAGTAGTATAGGGGGAGACGCGGAAAAACTGTTTTTT
few,TRBV24-1,.,TRBJ2-1,CATSDFRGEQFF,TGTGCCACCAGTGATTTCAGGGGTGAGCAGTTCTTC
.,TRBV19,TRBD1,TRBJ1-2,CASTPTGSPYGYTF,TGTGCCAGTACTCCGACAGGGTCCCCCTATGGCTACACCTTC
.,TRBV4-1,.,TRBJ2-7,CASSQVGRGPYEQYF,TGCGCCAGCAGCCAAGTTGGCAGGGGACCCTACGAGCAGTACTTC
.,TRBV12-3/TRBV12-4,TRBD1,TRBJ1-2,CASSPGTVSGYTF,TGTGCCAGCAGCCCCGGGACAGTGAGTGGCTACACCTTC
.,TRBV24-1,.,TRBJ2-5,CATSTGGAGETQYF,TGTGCCACCTCGACGGGGGGCGCCGGAGAGACCCAGTACTTC
.,TRBV15,TRBD1,TRBJ2-3,CATSRDRGTGSPGNTQYF,TGTGCCACCAGCAGAGATCGAGGGACAGGGAGCCCCGGGAATACGCAGTATTTT
.,TRBV28,TRBD1,TRBJ2-5,CASSLPGQGIETQYF,TGTGCCAGCAGTTTACCAGGACAGGGGATCGAGACCCAGTACTTC
.,TRBV24-1,.,TRBJ2-2,CATSDPRAVTGELFF,TGTGCCACCAGTGATCCCAGGGCGGTCACCGGGGAGCTGTTTTTT
.,TRBV18,TRBD1,TRBJ1-2,CASSPNSRDRGYGYTF,TGTGCCAGCTCACCAAATTCGCGGGACAGGGGGTACGGCTACACCTTC
.,TRBV7-9,TRBD1,TRBJ2-5,CASSLVGTAQETQYF,TGTGCCAGCAGCTTAGTTGGGACAGCTCAAGAGACCCAGTACTTC
.,TRBV4-1,TRBD2,TRBJ2-1,CASSPPSGAYNEQFF,TGCGCCAGCAGCCCCCCTAGCGGGGCCTACAATGAGCAGTTCTTC
.,TRBV7-9,.,TRBJ1-6,CASSSGSRNSPLHF,TGTGCCAGCAGCTCTGGGAGCCGTAATTCACCCCTCCACTTT
.,TRBV6-6,TRBD1,TRBJ1-1,CASSSSGTGQATEAFF,TGTGCCAGCAGCTCTTCCGGGACAGGGCAGGCCACTGAAGCTTTCTTT
.,TRBV18,.,TRBJ1-2,CASSPETGYGYTF,TGTGCCAGCTCACCAGAAACAGGATATGGCTACACCTTC
once,TRBV5-8,.,TRBJ1-5,CASSLPGSQDLQPQHF,TGTGCCAGCAGCTTACCTGGGAGTCAAGACCTTCAGCCCCAGCATTTT
.,TRBV3-1/TRBV3-2,TRBD1,TRBJ1-2,CASSQVQGYGYTF,TGTGCCAGCAGCCAAGTACAGGGGTATGGCTACACCTTC
.,TRBV30,.,TRBJ1-4,CAWRQGLKLFF,TGTGCCTGGAGACAGGGATTAAAACTGTTTTTT
.,TRBV7-9,TRBD2,TRBJ2-3,CASSSSGLGRGTQYF,TGTGCCAGCAGTTCTAGCGGGTTAGGGCGTGGTACGCAGTATTTT
.,TRBV6-5,TRBD1,TRBJ1-1,CASSTDRAGTEAFF,TGTGCCAGCAGTACCGACAGGGCGGGCACTGAAGCTTTCTTT
.,TRBV7-9,TRBD1,TRBJ1-6,CASSLPPGQGSDSPLHF,TGTGCCAGCAGCTTACCCCCGGGACAGGGGAGTGATTCACCCCTCCACTTT
.,TRBV5-1,.,TRBJ2-2,CASSFDTGELFF,TGCGCCAGCAGCTTCGACACCGGGGAGCTGTTTTTT
.,TRBV7-2,.,TRBJ2-2,CASSPRTAGELFF,TGTGCCAGCAGTCCAAGGACAGCCGGGGAGCTGTTTTTT
.,TRBV7-9,TRBD1,TRBJ2-7,CASSLDRTGPEQYF,TGTGCCAGCAGCTTAGACCGGACAGGGCCCGAGCAGTACTTC
.,TRBV7-6,.,TRBJ1-5,CASSLERNQPQHF,TGTGCCAGCAGCTTAGAGAGGAATCAGCCCCAGCATTTT
.,TRBV7-3,TRBD1,TRBJ2-5,CASSLGQGSFDGETQYF,TGTGCCAGCAGCTTAGGACAGGGGAGTTTTGACGGAGAGACCCAGTACTTC
.,TRBV12-3/TRBV12-4,.,TRBJ1-1,CASSLSGNPEAFF,TGTGCCAGCAGTTTAAGCGGGAACCCTGAAGCTTTCTTT
.,TRBV24-1,TRBD2,TRBJ2-1,CATSDRSGGTLNEQFF,TGTGCCACCAGTGATAGGAGCGGGGGAACTCTTAATGAGCAGTTCTTC
.,TRBV12-3/TRBV12-4,.,TRBJ1-1,CASSLSGAAEAFF,TGTGCCAGCAGTTTGTCAGGGGCGGCTGAAGCTTTCTTT
.,TRBV30,.,TRBJ2-6,CAWRNGGLSGANVLTF,TGTGCCTGGAGGAACGGGGGGCTAAGTGGGGCCAACGTCCTGACTTTC
.,TRBV2,.,TRBJ1-1,CASLDGGNTEAFF,TGTGCCAGCCTGGATGGAGGGAACACTGAAGCTTTCTTT
.,TRBV7-3,TRBD2,TRBJ2-1,CASSPNSGIQSSYNEQFF,TGTGCCAGCAGCCCCAATAGCGGGATACAAAGCTCCTACAATGAGCAGTTCTTC
few,TRBV29-1,.,TRBJ1-1,CSARAGTPNTEAFF,TGCAGCGCGCGCGCTGGGACACCGAACACTGAAGCTTTCTTT
.,TRBV6-5,.,TRBJ2-5,CASSYSPSRQTQYF,TGTGCCAGCAGTTACTCGCCCTCTAGGCAGACCCAGTACTTC
.,TRBV21-1,.,TRBJ2-7,CASSKVQDYEQYF,TGTGCCAGCAGCAAAGTTCAGGACTACGAGCAGTACTTC
.,TRBV2,.,TRBJ1-1,CASNSEVNTEAFF,TGTGCCAGCAATAGTGAGGTGAACACTGAAGCTTTCTTT
.,TRBV3-1/TRBV3-2,TRBD2,TRBJ2-3,CASSQDLGLATDTQYF,TGTGCCAGCAGCCAAGATCTGGGACTAGCCACAGATACGCAGTATTTT
once,TRBV6-5,TRBD2,TRBJ2-3,CASSFLSGGTDTQYF,TGTGCCAGCAGTTTTTTGAGCGGGGGCACAGATACGCAGTATTTT
.,TRBV30,.,TRBJ1-2,CAWSRLGGFGSYTF,TGTGCCTGGAGTCGATTGGGGGGGTTTGGGAGCTACACCTTC
.,TRBV2,TRBD2,TRBJ2-5,CASSDGLAGGFRETQYF,TGTGCCAGCAGTGATGGGCTAGCGGGGGGGTTTCGGGAGACCCAGTACTTC